This T cell receptor beta chain comes out of a study of blood T cell repertoires in COVID-19. About the study: From the United States, Italy and Spain came samples of acute and convalescent COVID-19.

Germline-derived CDR1 and CDR2 are PRHDT and FYEKMQ (reference sequence). The CDR3 has 15 amino acids. V lost 4 bases and J lost 6; bases outside the gene matches: 9. This clone was seen once. The method was immunoSEQ multiplex PCR; TCRdb's version includes in-frame clones alone and lacks a portion of them. Of around 300,000 clones in the sample, 85% to 90% were seen once. This sequence originates from an older woman who had recovered from COVID-19. The chain carries TRBV13 and TRBJ1-5, with 7 bases aligning to TRBD1. What was sequenced was PBMCs or T cells enriched from blood (not recorded which). The CDR3 DNA reads as TGTGCCAGCAGCTGGGGGACAGCCGGGAGTCAGCCCCAGCATTTT. It specifies CASSWGTAGSQPQHF. Full variable domain (remainder filled in from reference TRBV13 and TRBJ1-5): AAGVIQSPRHLIKEKRETATLKCYPIPRHDTVYWYQQGPGQDPQFLISFYEKMQSDKGSIPDRFSAQQFSDYHSELNMSSLELGDSALYFCASSWGTAGSQPQHFGDGTRLSIL.